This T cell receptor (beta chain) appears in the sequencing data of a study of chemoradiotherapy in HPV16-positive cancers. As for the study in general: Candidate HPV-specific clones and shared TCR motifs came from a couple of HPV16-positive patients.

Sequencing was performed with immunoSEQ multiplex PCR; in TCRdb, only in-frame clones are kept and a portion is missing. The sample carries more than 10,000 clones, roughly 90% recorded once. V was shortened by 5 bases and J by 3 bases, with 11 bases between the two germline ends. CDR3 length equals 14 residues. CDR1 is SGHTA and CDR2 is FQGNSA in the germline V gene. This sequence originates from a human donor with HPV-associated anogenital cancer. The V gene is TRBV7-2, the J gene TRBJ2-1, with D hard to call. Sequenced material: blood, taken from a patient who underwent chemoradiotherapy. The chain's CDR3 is CASSPNPNYNEQFF. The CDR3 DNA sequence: TGTGCCAGCAGCCCGAACCCCAACTACAATGAGCAGTTCTTC. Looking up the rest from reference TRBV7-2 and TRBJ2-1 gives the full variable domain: GAGVSQSPSNKVTEKGKDVELRCDPISGHTALYWYRQSLGQGLEFLIYFQGNSAPDKSGLPSDRFSAERTGGSVSTLTIQRTQQEDSAVYLCASSPNPNYNEQFFGPGTRLTVL.